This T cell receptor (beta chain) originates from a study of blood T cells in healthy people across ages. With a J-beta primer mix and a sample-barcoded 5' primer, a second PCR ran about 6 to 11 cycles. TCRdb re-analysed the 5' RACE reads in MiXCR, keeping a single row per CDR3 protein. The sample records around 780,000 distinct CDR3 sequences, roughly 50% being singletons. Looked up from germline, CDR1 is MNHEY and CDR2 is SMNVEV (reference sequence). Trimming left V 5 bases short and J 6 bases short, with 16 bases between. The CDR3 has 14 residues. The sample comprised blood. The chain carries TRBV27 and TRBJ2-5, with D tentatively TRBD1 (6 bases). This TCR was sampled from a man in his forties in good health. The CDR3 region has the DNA TGTGCCAGCAGTATGAACAGGGCTCAACAGACCCAGTACTTC. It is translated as CASSMNRAQQTQYF.